A selection of T cell receptor beta chains follows, all from one sample in a study of blood T cell repertoires in COVID-19. Profiled with immunoSEQ multiplex PCR; TCRdb holds only in-frame clones, not every one. This table has hundreds of thousands of clones, around 83% appearing once. The sample was PBMCs or T cells enriched from blood (not recorded which). These receptor sequences come from a woman in her forties who had recovered from COVID-19. CDR3s include the opening cysteine and the closing phenylalanine or tryptophan. The D gene is left open where the match is weak. Part of the rows lack a size; the others show once, few, many or a class for expanded clones.

TGTGCCAGCAGTTCCAGGGATGGCTACACCTTC | CASSSRDGYTF | TRBJ1-2 | . | TRBV28 | .
TGTGCCAGCAGCTTGGGAGGCATGAACACTGAAGCTTTCTTT | CASSLGGMNTEAFF | TRBJ1-1 | . | TRBV5-4 | .
TGTGCCAGCAGCCTAGGGGTCTCGGAGACCCAGTACTTC | CASSLGVSETQYF | TRBJ2-5 | . | TRBV7-3 | .
TGTGCCAGCAGTGACCCGAAGACAGGGAACTATGGCTACACCTTC | CASSDPKTGNYGYTF | TRBJ1-2 | . | TRBV6-4 | TRBD1
TGTGCCAGCAGCTTGGTGGCGGGAGGGTACACAGATACGCAGTATTTT | CASSLVAGGYTDTQYF | TRBJ2-3 | . | TRBV11-2 | TRBD2
TGTGCCAGCAACCTCAGGGGGCAAGTCTATGGCTACACCTTC | CASNLRGQVYGYTF | TRBJ1-2 | . | TRBV7-2 | TRBD1
TGTGCCAGCAGCCGATCGTCGAGCGGGGTCTATGGCTACACCTTC | CASSRSSSGVYGYTF | TRBJ1-2 | . | TRBV6-2/TRBV6-3 | .
TGCAGCGTTCAACGGACTAGCGCGTACAATGAGCAGTTCTTC | CSVQRTSAYNEQFF | TRBJ2-1 | . | TRBV29-1 | TRBD2
TGTGCCAGCGGACAGACAGGGTCCCAGCATTTT | CASGQTGSQHF | TRBJ1-5 | . | TRBV19 | TRBD1
TGCGCCAGCAGCCAAGGGATAGGCAGGGGCGGGAGCATTCAGTACTTC | CASSQGIGRGGSIQYF | TRBJ2-4 | . | TRBV4-1 | .
TGCGCCAGCAGCCAAGAACGGGGCTACACCTTC | CASSQERGYTF | TRBJ1-2 | . | TRBV4-1 | .
TGTGCCATCAGGGACAGGGCCGGGAACACTGAAGCTTTCTTT | CAIRDRAGNTEAFF | TRBJ1-1 | once | TRBV10-3 | TRBD1
TGTGCCAGCAGCGTTCCGGGACTAGCGGAAACCGGGGAGCTGTTTTTT | CASSVPGLAETGELFF | TRBJ2-2 | . | TRBV7-9 | TRBD2
TGTGCCAGCAGCTTTCTAGCGGGGGACACAGATACGCAGTATTTT | CASSFLAGDTDTQYF | TRBJ2-3 | . | TRBV7-2 | TRBD2
TGCAGCGTTGAATGGGGACTAGCACGCCCCGGAACGTCTTACAATGAGCAGTTCTTC | CSVEWGLARPGTSYNEQFF | TRBJ2-1 | . | TRBV29-1 | TRBD2
TGTGCCAGTAGACCTAGGGACGGGGGTCATGGCGAGCAGTACTTC | CASRPRDGGHGEQYF | TRBJ2-7 | . | TRBV19 | .
TGCAGCGTTGGAGGGCCTAATCAGCCCCAGCATTTT | CSVGGPNQPQHF | TRBJ1-5 | . | TRBV29-1 | .
TGTGCCATCAGTGAGACAGGGGAATCCTACGAGCAGTACTTC | CAISETGESYEQYF | TRBJ2-7 | . | TRBV10-3 | TRBD1
TGTGCCAGCAGTTTAGCGACAGGGGCGGGTGAAAAACTGTTTTTT | CASSLATGAGEKLFF | TRBJ1-4 | . | TRBV27 | TRBD1
TGTGCCAGCAGCCCCACGGGACTAGGGGGAGAGACCCAGTACTTC | CASSPTGLGGETQYF | TRBJ2-5 | . | TRBV9 | TRBD2
TGTGCCAGCAGCCTCAACAATGAGCAGTTCTTC | CASSLNNEQFF | TRBJ2-1 | . | TRBV3-1/TRBV3-2 | .
TGTGCCAGCAGCGTAACCGGGACAGGGGTCTACGAGCAGTACTTC | CASSVTGTGVYEQYF | TRBJ2-7 | . | TRBV9 | TRBD1
TGCGCCAGCAGCTTGGCGGGACTAGCAATCACAGATACGCAGTATTTT | CASSLAGLAITDTQYF | TRBJ2-3 | . | TRBV5-1 | TRBD2
TGTGCCAGCAGTTACTCGTATGACCAAGAGACCCAGTACTTC | CASSYSYDQETQYF | TRBJ2-5 | . | TRBV6-2/TRBV6-3 | .
TGTGCCAGTAGATCCGAGGACAGGGGAAAACAAGAGACCCAGTACTTC | CASRSEDRGKQETQYF | TRBJ2-5 | . | TRBV19 | TRBD1
TGCGCCAGCAGCCAGGGGATGGATGAAAAACTGTTTTTT | CASSQGMDEKLFF | TRBJ1-4 | . | TRBV5-1 | .
TGCAGCGGCGGACTAGCGGGGGGTGTCAATGAGCAGTTCTTC | CSGGLAGGVNEQFF | TRBJ2-1 | . | TRBV29-1 | TRBD2
TGTGCCAGCAGCTTGGGGGGGACAGCAGTATCACCCCTCCACTTT | CASSLGGTAVSPLHF | TRBJ1-6 | . | TRBV5-4 | TRBD1
TGTGCCAGCAGTTTCTCGAGGGGGACGGGCAATCAGCCCCAGCATTTT | CASSFSRGTGNQPQHF | TRBJ1-5 | . | TRBV28 | .
TGTGCCATCATGCGGGACAGGGGTCATACGCAGTATTTT | CAIMRDRGHTQYF | TRBJ2-3 | . | TRBV10-3 | TRBD1
TGTGCCAGCAGCCGCTGGCTAGTAGAGGAGACCCAGTACTTC | CASSRWLVEETQYF | TRBJ2-5 | . | TRBV11-2 | .
TGTGCCAGCAGCCCCCGGGGCGGGAGCGCCTACAATGAGCAGTTCTTC | CASSPRGGSAYNEQFF | TRBJ2-1 | . | TRBV7-9 | TRBD2
TGTGCCAGCAGTGGCGGGAGGATCTACGAGCAGTACTTC | CASSGGRIYEQYF | TRBJ2-7 | . | TRBV2 | TRBD2
TGTGCCAGCAGACCTGGACAGGGCTATCAGCCCCAGCATTTT | CASRPGQGYQPQHF | TRBJ1-5 | . | TRBV28 | TRBD1
TGTGCCAGCTCACCTGGACAGTCTAATGAAAAACTGTTTTTT | CASSPGQSNEKLFF | TRBJ1-4 | . | TRBV18 | .
TGTGCCAGCAGCTCACCGGGGGTTCCTGAAGCTTTCTTT | CASSSPGVPEAFF | TRBJ1-1 | . | TRBV5-4 | .
TGTGCCAGCAATATGGAACAGGAAAAACTGTTTTTT | CASNMEQEKLFF | TRBJ1-4 | . | TRBV7-9 | .
TGTGCCAGCAGCCTAGCGGGAGAGAACACAGATACGCAGTATTTT | CASSLAGENTDTQYF | TRBJ2-3 | . | TRBV7-2 | TRBD2
TGTGCCAGCAGTCCACGCCCAGCGGGAGGGCTGGAGACCCAGTACTTC | CASSPRPAGGLETQYF | TRBJ2-5 | . | TRBV27 | TRBD2
TGCGCCAGCAGGCTACTGACAGGGAGTGCCATGAACACTGAAGCTTTCTTT | CASRLLTGSAMNTEAFF | TRBJ1-1 | . | TRBV5-1 | TRBD1
TGTGCCTGGAGTACCCGGACAGGGCGCGATAGCAATCAGCCCCAGCATTTT | CAWSTRTGRDSNQPQHF | TRBJ1-5 | . | TRBV30 | TRBD1
TGTGCCAGCAGCTTGCAACAGGGGGCGATCCAAAACATTCAGTACTTC | CASSLQQGAIQNIQYF | TRBJ2-4 | . | TRBV5-4 | TRBD1
TGTGCCACCAGTGATCCGGGACAGGGGGCTTCTGGCTACACCTTC | CATSDPGQGASGYTF | TRBJ1-2 | . | TRBV24-1 | TRBD1
TGCGCCAGCAGCTTGGCGGGGATGTCTGGCTACACCTTC | CASSLAGMSGYTF | TRBJ1-2 | once | TRBV5-1 | .
TGTGCCAGCAGTCGAAACGGACAGTCGTATGGCTACACCTTC | CASSRNGQSYGYTF | TRBJ1-2 | . | TRBV27 | .
TGTGCCAGCAGTTTTCGGACTACTTGGGAAGCTAACTATGGCTACACCTTC | CASSFRTTWEANYGYTF | TRBJ1-2 | few | TRBV6-2/TRBV6-3 | .
TGTGCCAGTAACCTAGGACTAGGAGACAATGAGCAGTTCTTC | CASNLGLGDNEQFF | TRBJ2-1 | . | TRBV19 | TRBD2
TGTGCCAGCAGCTCATTACAGGGGGCTATCCGCACAGATACGCAGTATTTT | CASSSLQGAIRTDTQYF | TRBJ2-3 | once | TRBV7-8 | TRBD1
TGTGCCAGCAGCCGCGAGCAGGGCGGCACTGAAGCTTTCTTT | CASSREQGGTEAFF | TRBJ1-1 | . | TRBV5-4 | .
TGTGCCAGCAGTGAGGAGGCACAGTCAAATCAGCCCCAGCATTTT | CASSEEAQSNQPQHF | TRBJ1-5 | . | TRBV2 | .
TGCGCCAGCAACCCAAACCCAGCCAGGGGAGACCGGGAAAAACTGTTTTTT | CASNPNPARGDREKLFF | TRBJ1-4 | once | TRBV5-1 | .
TGTGCCAGCTCACCCTATAGGGGGCTGGGAAATTCACCCCTCCACTTT | CASSPYRGLGNSPLHF | TRBJ1-6 | once | TRBV18 | TRBD1